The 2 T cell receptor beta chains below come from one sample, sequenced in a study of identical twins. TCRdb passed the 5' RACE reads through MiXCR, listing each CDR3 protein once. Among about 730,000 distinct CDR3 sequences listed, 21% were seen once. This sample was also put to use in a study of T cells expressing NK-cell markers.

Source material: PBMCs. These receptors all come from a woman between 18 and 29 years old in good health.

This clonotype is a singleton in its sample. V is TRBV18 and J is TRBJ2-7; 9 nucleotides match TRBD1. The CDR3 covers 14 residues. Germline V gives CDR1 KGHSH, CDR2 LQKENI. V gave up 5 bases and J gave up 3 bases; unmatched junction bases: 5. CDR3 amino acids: CASSSGDRDYEQYF. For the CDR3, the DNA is TGTGCCAGCTCATCGGGGGACAGGGACTACGAGCAGTACTTC.

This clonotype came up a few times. For the CDR3, the DNA is TGTGCCAGCAGCCCCGGAGGGGTAGCGGAGACCTACAATGAGCAGTTCTTC. Translating it yields CASSPGGVAETYNEQFF. The V call is TRBV5-4, the J call TRBJ2-1; perhaps TRBD2 as D (6 bases). The CDR3 spans 17 residues. Between the trimmed V and J ends, which lost 4 bases and 2 bases, there was a span of 19 bases. CDR1 and CDR2 from the germline V gene are SGHNT and YYREEE (reference sequence).